The clone carrying this T cell receptor (beta chain) turned up a few times. Antigen: not known. The data originate from a study of cytomegalovirus exposure and HLA in healthy donors. About the research overall: About 80 million unique TCRs from HLA-typed donors made up an early data release.

General study points: About 87% or about 30% of the time was how often most TCR beta V segments were productive, according to an earlier analysis.

13 Jbeta primers and 60 Vbeta primers were used for the PCR. Profiling relied on immunoSEQ multiplex PCR, and the TCRdb table lists in-frame clones only, not all of them. The data show roughly 100,000 clones, roughly a tenth seen once. Per germline, CDR1 MNHNY and CDR2 SVGAGI (reference sequence). Trimming pared 6 bases from V and 0 bases from J, leaving 8 bases between. This CDR3 is 14 amino acids long. The clonotype originates from a man aged 40-50 years in good health and CMV-seropositive. Sample: PBMCs. This chain connects TRBV6-6 to TRBJ1-4; D gene unclear. The CDR3 coding sequence is TGTGCCAGCAGGCTGGGCCCAACTAATGAAAAACTGTTTTTT. This translates into CASRLGPTNEKLFF.